This TCR beta chain stems from a study of blood T cell repertoires in COVID-19. Background on the study: The cDNA or gDNA used as material had been derived from T cells, B-cell-depleted T cells, or PBMCs.

In the original workflow: For nucleated cells, counts were estimated from reference gene primer amplification. Here immunoSEQ multiplex PCR was the method, and the copy in TCRdb shows in-frame clones only, minus some. The V and J calls and clone size come from that table; D and trimming were worked out from the DNA. Among some 200,000 clones listed, around 90% were seen once. The CDR3 extends over 14 amino acids. Trimming removed 10 bases from V and 4 bases from J; junction bases left unmatched: 9. Germline V gives CDR1 ENHRY, CDR2 SYGVKD. The chain couples TRBV10-3 to TRBJ2-3; 9 bases are a match to TRBD1. Sequenced: peripheral blood. This clonotype was sampled from a man between 18 and 35 years old with active or convalescent COVID-19. In DNA, the CDR3 is TGTGCCACCACCGGGACAGGGACTCCAGATACGCAGTATTTT. It yields the protein CATTGTGTPDTQYF.